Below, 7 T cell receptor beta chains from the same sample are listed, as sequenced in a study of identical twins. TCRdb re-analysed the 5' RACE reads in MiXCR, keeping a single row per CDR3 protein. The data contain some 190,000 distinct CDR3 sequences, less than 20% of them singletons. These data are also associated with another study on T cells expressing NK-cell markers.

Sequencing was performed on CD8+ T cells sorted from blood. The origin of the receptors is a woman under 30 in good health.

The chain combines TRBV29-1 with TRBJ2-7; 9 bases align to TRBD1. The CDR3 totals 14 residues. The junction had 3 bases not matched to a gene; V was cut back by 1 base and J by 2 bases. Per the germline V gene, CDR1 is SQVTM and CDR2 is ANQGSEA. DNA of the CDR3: TGCAGCGTTGAAGGGACAGGGGCTACCTACGAGCAGTACTTC. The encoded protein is CSVEGTGATYEQYF.

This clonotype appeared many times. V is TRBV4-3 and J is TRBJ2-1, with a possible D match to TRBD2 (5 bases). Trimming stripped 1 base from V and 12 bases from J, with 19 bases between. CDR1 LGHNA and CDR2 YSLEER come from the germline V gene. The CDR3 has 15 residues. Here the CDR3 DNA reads TGCGCCAGCAGCCAAGGCGTGGCACACCGAGGGTGGCAGTTCTTC. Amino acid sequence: CASSQGVAHRGWQFF.

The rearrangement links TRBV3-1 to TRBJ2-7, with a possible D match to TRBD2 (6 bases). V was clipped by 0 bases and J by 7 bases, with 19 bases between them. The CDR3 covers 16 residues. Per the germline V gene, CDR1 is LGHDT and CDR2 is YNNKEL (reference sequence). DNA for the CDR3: TGTGCCAGCAGCCAAGATGGTGTTTCGGGCCGGGGGGAGCAGTACTTC. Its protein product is CASSQDGVSGRGEQYF.

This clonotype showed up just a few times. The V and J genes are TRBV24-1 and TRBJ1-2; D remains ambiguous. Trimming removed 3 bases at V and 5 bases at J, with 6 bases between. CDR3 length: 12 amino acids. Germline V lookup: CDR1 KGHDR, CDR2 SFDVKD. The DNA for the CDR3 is TGTGCCACCAGTGATGAGGGTTATGGCTACACCTTC. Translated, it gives CATSDEGYGYTF.

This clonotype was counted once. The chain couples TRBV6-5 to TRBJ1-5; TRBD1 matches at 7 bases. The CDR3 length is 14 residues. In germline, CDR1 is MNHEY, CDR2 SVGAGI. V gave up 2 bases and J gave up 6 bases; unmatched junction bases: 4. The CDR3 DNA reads TGTGCCAGCAGTTACGACAGGGACGTTCAGCCCCAGCATTTT. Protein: CASSYDRDVQPQHF.

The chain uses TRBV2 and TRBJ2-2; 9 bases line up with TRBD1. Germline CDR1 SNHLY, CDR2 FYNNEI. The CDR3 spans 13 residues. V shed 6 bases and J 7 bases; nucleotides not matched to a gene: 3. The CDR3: CASRDRGHGELFF. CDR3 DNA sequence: TGTGCCAGCAGGGACAGGGGACACGGGGAGCTGTTTTTT.

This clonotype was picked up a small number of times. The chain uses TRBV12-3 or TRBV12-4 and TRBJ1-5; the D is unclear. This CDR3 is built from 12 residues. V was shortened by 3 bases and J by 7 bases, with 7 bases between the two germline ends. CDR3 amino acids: CASSLGWQPQHF. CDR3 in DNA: TGTGCCAGCAGTTTGGGTTGGCAGCCCCAGCATTTT.